A selection of T cell receptor beta chains follows, all from one sample in a study of shared clonotypes between healthy human individuals. TCRdb's table, derived via immunoSEQ multiplex PCR, lists solely in-frame clones and lacks some. The sample includes more than 2,000,000 clones, approximately 93% of them seen just once. The sample was naive CD4+ T cells from PBMCs. Receptors were obtained from a man younger than 35 in good health. Some clones in this sample may be carry-over from other donors' samples. CDR3s include the opening cysteine and the closing phenylalanine or tryptophan. Fields, in order: V gene, J gene, CDR3 protein.

V gene: TRBV19
J gene: TRBJ1-2
CDR3 protein: CASSVQVGSGYGYTF

V gene: TRBV5-6
J gene: TRBJ1-2
CDR3 protein: CASSGMGEDYGYTF

V gene: TRBV6-1
J gene: TRBJ2-7
CDR3 protein: CASSSPVRQQYF

V gene: TRBV2
J gene: TRBJ1-1
CDR3 protein: CASTGQGRGEAFF

V gene: TRBV28
J gene: TRBJ1-2
CDR3 protein: CASSLVRGRSDYGYTF

V gene: TRBV10-3
J gene: TRBJ2-1
CDR3 protein: CAIRGLAGAQSSYNEQFF

V gene: TRBV5-4
J gene: TRBJ1-1
CDR3 protein: CASSPRSSRGPLNTEAFF

V gene: TRBV9
J gene: TRBJ2-2
CDR3 protein: CASSPRGQPPGELFF

V gene: TRBV7-7
J gene: TRBJ2-5
CDR3 protein: CASSLDDTEETQYF

V gene: TRBV5-1
J gene: TRBJ1-1
CDR3 protein: CASSRRDGSPFTEAFF

V gene: TRBV1
J gene: TRBJ2-7
CDR3 protein: CTWNYEQYF

V gene: TRBV19
J gene: TRBJ1-2
CDR3 protein: CASSTTPTENYGYTF

V gene: TRBV30
J gene: TRBJ2-7
CDR3 protein: CAWSVRDSYEQYF

V gene: TRBV30
J gene: TRBJ2-7
CDR3 protein: CAWTPPGTFVSGYEQYF

V gene: TRBV19
J gene: TRBJ2-3
CDR3 protein: CASSTTDSTDTQYF

V gene: TRBV5-1
J gene: TRBJ2-7
CDR3 protein: CASSLPPTYEQYF

V gene: TRBV7-9
J gene: .
CDR3 protein: CASSPRARTDEQYF

V gene: TRBV27
J gene: TRBJ1-2
CDR3 protein: CASSLQFGANYGYTF

V gene: TRBV7-6
J gene: TRBJ2-3
CDR3 protein: CASSSLLTGGGTDTQYF

V gene: TRBV2
J gene: TRBJ1-1
CDR3 protein: CASKRTTLNTEAFF

V gene: TRBV18
J gene: TRBJ1-1
CDR3 protein: CASSPRDREAFF

V gene: TRBV19
J gene: TRBJ2-7
CDR3 protein: CASSVRYRLAGNPAAYYEQYF

V gene: TRBV5-5
J gene: TRBJ1-5
CDR3 protein: CASSEVWGNQPQHF

V gene: TRBV5-1
J gene: TRBJ2-1
CDR3 protein: CASSTTSGSPSYNEQFF

V gene: TRBV28
J gene: TRBJ1-5
CDR3 protein: CASSLASGNNQPQHF

V gene: TRBV2
J gene: TRBJ2-3
CDR3 protein: CASTELSSAITDTQYF

V gene: TRBV27
J gene: TRBJ1-5
CDR3 protein: CASSERHRQGGQPQHF

V gene: TRBV2
J gene: TRBJ1-4
CDR3 protein: CASSELGEKLFF

V gene: TRBV29-1
J gene: TRBJ2-3
CDR3 protein: CSVEETSGRLDTQYF

V gene: TRBV7-3
J gene: TRBJ2-1
CDR3 protein: CASSRLAESSYNEQFF

V gene: TRBV5-6
J gene: TRBJ2-5
CDR3 protein: CASSVGLAGGKTQYF

V gene: TRBV10-3
J gene: TRBJ2-1
CDR3 protein: CAIPIRRTGDNNEQFF

V gene: TRBV5-4
J gene: TRBJ2-2
CDR3 protein: CASSLSGLDTGELFF

V gene: TRBV19
J gene: TRBJ1-1
CDR3 protein: CASSPRDRGSLNTEAFF

V gene: TRBV7-2
J gene: TRBJ1-2
CDR3 protein: CASSLAGVEYGYTF

V gene: TRBV7-3
J gene: TRBJ2-7
CDR3 protein: CASHRRGNVYF

V gene: TRBV10-3
J gene: TRBJ2-7
CDR3 protein: CAIRGTGGDYEQYF

V gene: TRBV5-7
J gene: TRBJ1-4
CDR3 protein: CASSRQRFEKLFF

V gene: TRBV7-2
J gene: TRBJ2-1
CDR3 protein: CASSLGTVNEQFF

V gene: TRBV30
J gene: TRBJ1-2
CDR3 protein: CAWSVGVRTNYGYTF